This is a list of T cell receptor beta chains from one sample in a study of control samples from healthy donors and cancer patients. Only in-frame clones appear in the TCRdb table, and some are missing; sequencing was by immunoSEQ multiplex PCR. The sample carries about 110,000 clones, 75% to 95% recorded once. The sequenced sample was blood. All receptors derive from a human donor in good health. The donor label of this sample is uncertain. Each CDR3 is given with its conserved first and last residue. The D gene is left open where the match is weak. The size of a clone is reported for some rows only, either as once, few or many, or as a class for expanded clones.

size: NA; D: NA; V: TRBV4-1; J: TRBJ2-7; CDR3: CASSLTPGGTYEQYF; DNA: TGCGCCAGCAGCCTAACCCCTGGAGGCACCTACGAGCAGTACTTC
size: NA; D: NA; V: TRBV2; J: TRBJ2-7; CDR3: CASSEGTPYEQYF; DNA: TGTGCCAGCAGTGAAGGGACCCCCTACGAGCAGTACTTC
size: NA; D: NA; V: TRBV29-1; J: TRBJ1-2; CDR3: CSVARVNYGYTF; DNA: TGCAGCGTGGCCAGGGTTAACTATGGCTACACCTTC
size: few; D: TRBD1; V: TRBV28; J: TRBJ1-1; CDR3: CASRSWGQANTEAFF; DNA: TGTGCCAGCAGGTCTTGGGGACAGGCGAACACTGAAGCTTTCTTT
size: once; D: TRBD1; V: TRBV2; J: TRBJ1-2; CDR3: CASSKGQGPNYGYTF; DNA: TGTGCCAGCAGCAAGGGACAGGGGCCTAACTATGGCTACACCTTC
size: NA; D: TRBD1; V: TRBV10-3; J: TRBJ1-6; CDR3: CAISAQGDWSPLHF; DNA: TGTGCCATCAGTGCACAGGGGGATTGGTCACCCCTCCACTTT
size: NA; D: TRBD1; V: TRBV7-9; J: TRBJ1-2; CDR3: CASSRQGGRDYGYTF; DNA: TGTGCCAGCAGCCGACAGGGAGGAAGGGACTATGGCTACACCTTC
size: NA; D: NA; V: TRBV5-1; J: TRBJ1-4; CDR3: CASSTDGSNEKLFF; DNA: TGCGCCAGCAGCACCGACGGGAGTAATGAAAAACTGTTTTTT
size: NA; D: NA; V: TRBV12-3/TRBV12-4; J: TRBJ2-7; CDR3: CASSPTKLGEQYF; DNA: TGTGCCAGCAGTCCGACGAAGCTAGGCGAGCAGTACTTC
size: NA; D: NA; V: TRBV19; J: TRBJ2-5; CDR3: CASSVSWGQQETQYF; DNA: TGTGCCAGTAGCGTATCCTGGGGGCAGCAAGAGACCCAGTACTTC
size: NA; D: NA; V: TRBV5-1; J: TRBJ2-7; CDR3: CASSQEGVTYEQYF; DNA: TGCGCCAGCAGCCAGGAGGGGGTAACCTACGAGCAGTACTTC
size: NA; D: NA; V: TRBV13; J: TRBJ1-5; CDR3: CASSLGQGNRPQHF; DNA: TGTGCCAGCAGCTTAGGTCAGGGCAATCGGCCCCAGCATTTT
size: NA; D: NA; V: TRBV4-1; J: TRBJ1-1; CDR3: CASSQESIVGGEAFF; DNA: TGCGCCAGCAGCCAAGAATCGATAGTTGGTGGGGAGGCTTTCTTT
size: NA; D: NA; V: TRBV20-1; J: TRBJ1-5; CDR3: CSARHQPQHF; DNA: TGCAGTGCTAGGCATCAGCCCCAGCATTTT
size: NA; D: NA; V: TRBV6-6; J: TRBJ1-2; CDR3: CARTPVGVNYGYTF; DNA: TGTGCCAGGACGCCCGTGGGGGTGAACTATGGCTACACCTTC
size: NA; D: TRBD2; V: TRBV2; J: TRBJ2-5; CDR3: CASSAGLAGGPYF; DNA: TGTGCCAGCAGTGCGGGACTAGCGGGGGGGCCGTACTTC
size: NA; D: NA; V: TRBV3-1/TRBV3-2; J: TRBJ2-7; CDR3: CASSQRIHEQYF; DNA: TGTGCCAGCAGCCAAAGGATTCACGAGCAGTACTTC
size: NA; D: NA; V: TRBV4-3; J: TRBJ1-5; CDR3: CASSQDSGPNQPQHF; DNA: TGCGCCAGCAGCCAAGATTCGGGTCCGAATCAGCCCCAGCATTTT
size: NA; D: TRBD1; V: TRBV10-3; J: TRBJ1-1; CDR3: CAISLGTGADTEAFF; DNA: TGTGCCATCAGTCTCGGGACAGGGGCCGACACTGAAGCTTTCTTT
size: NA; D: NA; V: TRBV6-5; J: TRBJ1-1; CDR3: CASSYSGKTEAFF; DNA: TGTGCCAGCAGTTACTCTGGGAAAACTGAAGCTTTCTTT
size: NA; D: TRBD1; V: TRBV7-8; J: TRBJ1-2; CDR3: CASSFGTGGDGYTF; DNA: TGTGCCAGCAGCTTTGGGACAGGGGGAGATGGCTACACCTTC
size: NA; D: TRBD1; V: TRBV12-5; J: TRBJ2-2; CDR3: CASGPKGTGITGELFF; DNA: TGTGCTAGTGGTCCCAAAGGGACAGGGATAACCGGGGAGCTGTTTTTT
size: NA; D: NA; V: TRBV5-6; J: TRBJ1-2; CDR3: CASSYLEKDGYTF; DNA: TGTGCCAGCAGCTACCTGGAGAAGGATGGCTACACCTTC
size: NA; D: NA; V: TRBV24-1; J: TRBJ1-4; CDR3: CATSDPSGGQNNEKLFF; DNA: TGTGCCACCAGTGATCCATCGGGCGGACAGAATAATGAAAAACTGTTTTTT
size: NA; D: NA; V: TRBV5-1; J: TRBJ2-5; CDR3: CASSGDVGETQYF; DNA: TGCGCCAGCAGCGGGGACGTGGGAGAGACCCAGTACTTC
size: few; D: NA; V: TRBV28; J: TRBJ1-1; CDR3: CASSPGGNTEAFF; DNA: TGTGCCAGCAGTCCAGGAGGTAACACTGAAGCTTTCTTT
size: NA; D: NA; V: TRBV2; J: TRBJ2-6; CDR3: CASSGVSRKSSGANVLTF; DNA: TGTGCCAGCAGTGGGGTCAGCCGAAAAAGCTCTGGGGCCAACGTCCTGACTTTC
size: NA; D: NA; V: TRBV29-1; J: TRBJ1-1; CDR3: CSSSRQGGTEAFF; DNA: TGCAGCTCCAGTAGGCAGGGTGGGACTGAAGCTTTCTTT